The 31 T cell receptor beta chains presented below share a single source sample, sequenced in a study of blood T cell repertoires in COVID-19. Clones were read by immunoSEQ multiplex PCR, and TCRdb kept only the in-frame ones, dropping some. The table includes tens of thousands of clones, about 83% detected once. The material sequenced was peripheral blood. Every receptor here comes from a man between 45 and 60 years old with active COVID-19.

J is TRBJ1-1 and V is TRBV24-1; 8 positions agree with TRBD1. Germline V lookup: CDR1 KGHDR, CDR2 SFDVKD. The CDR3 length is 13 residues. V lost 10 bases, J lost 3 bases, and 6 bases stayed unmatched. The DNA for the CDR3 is TGTGCCACTCAGGGGGCGAGGGACACTGAAGCTTTCTTT. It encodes CATQGARDTEAFF.

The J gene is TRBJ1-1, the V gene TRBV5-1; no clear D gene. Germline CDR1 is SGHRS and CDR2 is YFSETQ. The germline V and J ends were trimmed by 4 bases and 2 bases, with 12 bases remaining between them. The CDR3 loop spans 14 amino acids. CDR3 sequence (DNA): TGCGCCAGCAGCCCAGCTGACACAAACACTGAAGCTTTCTTT. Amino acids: CASSPADTNTEAFF.

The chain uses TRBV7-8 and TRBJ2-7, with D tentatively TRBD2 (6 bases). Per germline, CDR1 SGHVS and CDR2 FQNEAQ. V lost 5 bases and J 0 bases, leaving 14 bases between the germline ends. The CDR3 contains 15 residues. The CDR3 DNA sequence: TGTGCCAGCAGCGTTTTTCGGGGGAGCTCCTACGAGCAGTACTTC. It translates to CASSVFRGSSYEQYF.

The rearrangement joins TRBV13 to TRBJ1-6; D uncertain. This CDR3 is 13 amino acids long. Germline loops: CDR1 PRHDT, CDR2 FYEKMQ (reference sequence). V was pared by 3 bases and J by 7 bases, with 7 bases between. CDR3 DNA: TGTGCCAGCAGCTTGACTGGGAATTCACCCCTCCACTTT. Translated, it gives CASSLTGNSPLHF.

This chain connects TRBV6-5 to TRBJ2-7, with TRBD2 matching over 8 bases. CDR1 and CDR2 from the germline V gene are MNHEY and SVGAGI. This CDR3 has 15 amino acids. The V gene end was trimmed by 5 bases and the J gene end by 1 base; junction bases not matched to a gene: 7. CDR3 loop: CASSPTSGSSYEQYF. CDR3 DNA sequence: TGTGCCAGCAGTCCGACGAGCGGGAGTTCCTACGAGCAGTACTTC.

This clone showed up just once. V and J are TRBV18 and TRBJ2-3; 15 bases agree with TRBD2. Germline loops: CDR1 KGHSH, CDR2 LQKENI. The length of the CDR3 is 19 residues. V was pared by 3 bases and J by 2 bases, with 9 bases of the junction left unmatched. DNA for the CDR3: TGTGCCAGCTCACCTCTTCGCGGGACTAGCGGGGGGTACACAGATACGCAGTATTTT. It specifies CASSPLRGTSGGYTDTQYF.

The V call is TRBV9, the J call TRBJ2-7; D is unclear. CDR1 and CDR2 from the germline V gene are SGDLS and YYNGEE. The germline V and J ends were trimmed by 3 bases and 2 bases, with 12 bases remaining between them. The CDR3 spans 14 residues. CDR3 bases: TGTGCCAGCAGCGCGCGCGGCGGAGCCTACGAGCAGTACTTC. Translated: CASSARGGAYEQYF.

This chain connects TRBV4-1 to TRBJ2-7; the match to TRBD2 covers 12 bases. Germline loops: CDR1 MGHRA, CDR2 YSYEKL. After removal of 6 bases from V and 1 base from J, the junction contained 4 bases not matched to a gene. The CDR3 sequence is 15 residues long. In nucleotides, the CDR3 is TGCGCCAGCAGACTAGCGGGAGGCAGGTCCTACGAGCAGTACTTC. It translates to CASRLAGGRSYEQYF.

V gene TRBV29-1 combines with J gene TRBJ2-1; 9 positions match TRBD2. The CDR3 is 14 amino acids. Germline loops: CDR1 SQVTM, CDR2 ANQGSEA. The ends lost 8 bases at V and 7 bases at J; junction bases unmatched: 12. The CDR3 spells CSFIAGVGGNEQFF. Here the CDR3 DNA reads TGCAGCTTTATAGCGGGAGTGGGGGGGAATGAGCAGTTCTTC.

CDR3 region: CASTAGSPYEQYF. The CDR3 region has the DNA TGTGCCAGCACTGCAGGGTCCCCCTACGAGCAGTACTTC. This chain joins TRBV6-5 and TRBJ2-7, with D perhaps TRBD1 (5 bases). There are 13 residues in the CDR3. The V gene lost 7 bases and the J gene lost 2 bases, with 12 bases spanning the gap. Germline-derived CDR1 and CDR2 are MNHEY and SVGAGI.

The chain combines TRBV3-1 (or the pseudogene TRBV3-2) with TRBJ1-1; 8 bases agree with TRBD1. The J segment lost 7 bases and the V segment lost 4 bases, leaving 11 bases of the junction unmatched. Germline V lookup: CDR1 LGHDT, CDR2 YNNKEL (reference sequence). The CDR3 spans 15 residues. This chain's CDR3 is CASSPLVGTGYEAFF. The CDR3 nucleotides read TGTGCCAGCAGCCCACTTGTAGGGACAGGTTATGAAGCTTTCTTT.

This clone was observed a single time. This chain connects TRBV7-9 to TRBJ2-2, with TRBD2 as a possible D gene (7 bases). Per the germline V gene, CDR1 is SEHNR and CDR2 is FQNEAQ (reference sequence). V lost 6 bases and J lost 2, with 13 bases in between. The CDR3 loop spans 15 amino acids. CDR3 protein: CASREGGANTGELFF. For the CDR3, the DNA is TGTGCCAGCAGAGAAGGGGGGGCAAACACCGGGGAGCTGTTTTTT.

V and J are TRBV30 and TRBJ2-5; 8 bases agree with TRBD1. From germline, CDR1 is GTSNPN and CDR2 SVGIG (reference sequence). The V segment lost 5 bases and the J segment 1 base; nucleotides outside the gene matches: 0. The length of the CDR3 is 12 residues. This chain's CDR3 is CAWDRGQETQYF. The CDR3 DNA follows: TGTGCCTGGGACAGGGGCCAAGAGACCCAGTACTTC.

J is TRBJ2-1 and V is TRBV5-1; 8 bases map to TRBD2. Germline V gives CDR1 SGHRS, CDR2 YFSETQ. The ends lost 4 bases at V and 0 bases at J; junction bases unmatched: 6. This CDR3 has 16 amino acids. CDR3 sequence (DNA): TGCGCCAGCAGCCTCATAGCGGGGAGCTCCTACAATGAGCAGTTCTTC. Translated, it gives CASSLIAGSSYNEQFF.

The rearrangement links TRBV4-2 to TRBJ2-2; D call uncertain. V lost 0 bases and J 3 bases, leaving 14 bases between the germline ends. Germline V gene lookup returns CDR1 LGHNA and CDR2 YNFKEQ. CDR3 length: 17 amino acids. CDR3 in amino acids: CASSQEAIQSDTGELFF. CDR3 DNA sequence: TGTGCCAGCAGCCAAGAGGCAATACAGAGTGACACCGGGGAGCTGTTTTTT.

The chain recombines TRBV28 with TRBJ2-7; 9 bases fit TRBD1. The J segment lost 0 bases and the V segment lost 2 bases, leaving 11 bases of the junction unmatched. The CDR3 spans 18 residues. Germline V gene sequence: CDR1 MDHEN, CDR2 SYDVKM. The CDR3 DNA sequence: TGTGCCAGCAGTTTAGACTGGGACAGGGACTGGACCTCCTACGAGCAGTACTTC. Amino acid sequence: CASSLDWDRDWTSYEQYF.

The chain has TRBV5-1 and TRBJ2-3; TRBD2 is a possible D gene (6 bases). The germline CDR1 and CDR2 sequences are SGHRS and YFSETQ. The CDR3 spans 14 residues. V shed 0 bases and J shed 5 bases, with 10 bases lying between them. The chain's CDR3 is CASSLGGGLDTQYF. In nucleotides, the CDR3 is TGCGCCAGCAGCTTGGGGGGAGGTCTAGATACGCAGTATTTT.

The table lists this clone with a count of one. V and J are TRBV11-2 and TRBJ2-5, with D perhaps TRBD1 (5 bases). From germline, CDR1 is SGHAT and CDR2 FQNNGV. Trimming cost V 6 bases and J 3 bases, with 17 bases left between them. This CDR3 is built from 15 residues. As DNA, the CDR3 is TGTGCCAGCAGGACGTGGGGCAGAAGGGAAGAGACCCAGTACTTC. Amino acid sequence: CASRTWGRREETQYF.

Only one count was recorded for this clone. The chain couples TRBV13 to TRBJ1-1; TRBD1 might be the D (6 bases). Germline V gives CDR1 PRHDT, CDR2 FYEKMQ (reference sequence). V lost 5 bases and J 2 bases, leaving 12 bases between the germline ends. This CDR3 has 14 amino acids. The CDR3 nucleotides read TGTGCCAGCAGCGCATCGACAGGAAACACTGAAGCTTTCTTT. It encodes CASSASTGNTEAFF. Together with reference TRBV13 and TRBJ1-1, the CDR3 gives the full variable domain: AAGVIQSPRHLIKEKRETATLKCYPIPRHDTVYWYQQGPGQDPQFLISFYEKMQSDKGSIPDRFSAQQFSDYHSELNMSSLELGDSALYFCASSASTGNTEAFFGQGTRLTVV.

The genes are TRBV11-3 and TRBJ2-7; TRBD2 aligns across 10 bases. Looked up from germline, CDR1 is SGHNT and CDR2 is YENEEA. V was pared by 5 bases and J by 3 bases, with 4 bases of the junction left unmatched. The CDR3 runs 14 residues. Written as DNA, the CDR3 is TGTGCCAGCAGCCCAGCTAGCGGGAGCTACGAGCAGTACTTC. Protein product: CASSPASGSYEQYF.

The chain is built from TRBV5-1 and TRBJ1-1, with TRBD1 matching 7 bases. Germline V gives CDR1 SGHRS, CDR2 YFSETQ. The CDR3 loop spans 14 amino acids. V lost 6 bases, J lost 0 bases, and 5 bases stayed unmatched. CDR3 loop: CASTTTGLNTEAFF. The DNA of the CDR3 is TGCGCCAGCACGACGACAGGGTTGAACACTGAAGCTTTCTTT.

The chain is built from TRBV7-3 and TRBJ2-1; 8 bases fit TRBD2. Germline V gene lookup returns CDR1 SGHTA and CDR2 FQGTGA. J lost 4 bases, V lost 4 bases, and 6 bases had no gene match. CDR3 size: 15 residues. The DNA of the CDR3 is TGTGCCAGCAGCTCAGGACTAGCATCTTACAATGAGCAGTTCTTC. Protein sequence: CASSSGLASYNEQFF.

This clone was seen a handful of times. CDR3 coding DNA: TGTGCCAGCAGTTTCCCCAATAGCAATCAGCCCCAGCATTTT. This gives the protein CASSFPNSNQPQHF. The gene calls are TRBV28 and TRBJ1-5; D is ambiguous. This CDR3 contains 14 residues. The V and J ends lost 3 bases and 0 bases respectively, with 6 bases between them. In germline, CDR1 is MDHEN, CDR2 SYDVKM.

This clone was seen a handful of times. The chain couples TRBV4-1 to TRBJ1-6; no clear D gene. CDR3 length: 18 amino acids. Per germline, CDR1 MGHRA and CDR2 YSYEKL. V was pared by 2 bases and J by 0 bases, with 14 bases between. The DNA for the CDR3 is TGCGCCAGCAGCCAACGGGTCCTGCCGAGCTCCTATAATTCACCCCTCCACTTT. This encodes CASSQRVLPSSYNSPLHF.

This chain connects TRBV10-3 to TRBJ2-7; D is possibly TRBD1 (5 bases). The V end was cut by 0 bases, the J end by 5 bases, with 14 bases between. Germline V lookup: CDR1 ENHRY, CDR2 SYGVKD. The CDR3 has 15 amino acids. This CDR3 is CAISESHQGGDEQYF. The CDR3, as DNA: TGTGCCATCAGTGAGTCTCATCAGGGTGGGGACGAGCAGTACTTC.

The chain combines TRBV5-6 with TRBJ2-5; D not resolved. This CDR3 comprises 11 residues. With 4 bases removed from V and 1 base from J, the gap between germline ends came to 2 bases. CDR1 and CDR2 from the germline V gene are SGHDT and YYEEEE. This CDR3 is CASSRQETQYF. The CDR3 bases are TGTGCCAGCAGCCGCCAAGAGACCCAGTACTTC.

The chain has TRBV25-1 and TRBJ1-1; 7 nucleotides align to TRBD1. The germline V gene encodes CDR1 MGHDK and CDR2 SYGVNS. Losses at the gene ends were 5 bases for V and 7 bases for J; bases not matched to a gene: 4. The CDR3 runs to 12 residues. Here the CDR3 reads CASSRQGVEAFF. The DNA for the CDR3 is TGTGCCAGCAGTAGACAGGGAGTTGAAGCTTTCTTT.

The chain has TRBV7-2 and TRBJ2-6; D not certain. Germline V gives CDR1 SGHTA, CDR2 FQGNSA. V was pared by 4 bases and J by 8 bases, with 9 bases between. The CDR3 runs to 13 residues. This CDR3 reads CASSSPPSNVLTF. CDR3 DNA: TGTGCCAGCAGCTCCCCCCCGTCCAACGTCCTGACTTTC.

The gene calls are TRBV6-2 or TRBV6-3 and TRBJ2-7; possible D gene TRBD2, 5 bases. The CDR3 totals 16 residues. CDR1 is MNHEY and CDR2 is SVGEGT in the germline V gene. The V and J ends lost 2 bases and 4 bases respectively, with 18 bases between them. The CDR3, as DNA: TGTGCCAGCAGTTACCACTCCGAGGGCGGGTGGTACGAGCAGTACTTC. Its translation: CASSYHSEGGWYEQYF.

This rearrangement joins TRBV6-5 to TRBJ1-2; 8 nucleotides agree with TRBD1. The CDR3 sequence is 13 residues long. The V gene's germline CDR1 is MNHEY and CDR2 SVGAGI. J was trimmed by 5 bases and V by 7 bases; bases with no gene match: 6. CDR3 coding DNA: TGTGCCAGCACCGAGAGGACAGGGTATGGCTACACCTTC. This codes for CASTERTGYGYTF.

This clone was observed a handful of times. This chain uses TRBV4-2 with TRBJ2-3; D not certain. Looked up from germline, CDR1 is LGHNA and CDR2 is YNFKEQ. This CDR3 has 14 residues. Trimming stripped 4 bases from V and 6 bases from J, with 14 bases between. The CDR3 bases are TGTGCCAGCAGCCGAGGCGAGTCAACGGATACGCAGTATTTT. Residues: CASSRGESTDTQYF.